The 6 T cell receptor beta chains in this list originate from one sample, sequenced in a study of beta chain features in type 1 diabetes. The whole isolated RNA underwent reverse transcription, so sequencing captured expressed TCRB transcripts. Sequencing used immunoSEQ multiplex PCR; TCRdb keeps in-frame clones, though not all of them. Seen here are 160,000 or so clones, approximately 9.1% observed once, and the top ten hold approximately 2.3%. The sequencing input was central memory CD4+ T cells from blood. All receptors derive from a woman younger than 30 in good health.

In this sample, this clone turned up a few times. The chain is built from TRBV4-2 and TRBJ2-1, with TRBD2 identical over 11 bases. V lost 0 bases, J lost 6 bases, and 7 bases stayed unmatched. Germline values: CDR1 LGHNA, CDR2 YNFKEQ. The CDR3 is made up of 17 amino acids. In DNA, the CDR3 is TGTGCCAGCAGCCAAGAAGTGGTAGCGGGGGGGCGCAATGAGCAGTTCTTC. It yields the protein CASSQEVVAGGRNEQFF.

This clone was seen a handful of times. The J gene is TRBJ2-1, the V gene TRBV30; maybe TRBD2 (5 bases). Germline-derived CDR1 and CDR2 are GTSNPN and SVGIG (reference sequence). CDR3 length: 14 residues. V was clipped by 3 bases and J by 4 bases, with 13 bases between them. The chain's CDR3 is CAWRPDWGYNEQFF. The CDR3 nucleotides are TGTGCCTGGAGACCGGACTGGGGATACAATGAGCAGTTCTTC.

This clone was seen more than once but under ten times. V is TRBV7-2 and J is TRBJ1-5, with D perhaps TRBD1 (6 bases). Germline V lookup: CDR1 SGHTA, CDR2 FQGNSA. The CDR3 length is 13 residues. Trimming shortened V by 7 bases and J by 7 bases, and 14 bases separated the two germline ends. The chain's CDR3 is CASNSGDGQPQHF. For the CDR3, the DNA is TGTGCCAGCAACTCAGGGGATGGCCAGCCCCAGCATTTT.

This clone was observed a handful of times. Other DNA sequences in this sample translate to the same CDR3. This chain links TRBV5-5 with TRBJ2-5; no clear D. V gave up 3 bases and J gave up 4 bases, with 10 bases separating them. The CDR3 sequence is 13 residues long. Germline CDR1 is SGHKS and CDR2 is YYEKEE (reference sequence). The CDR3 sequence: CASSSRPGETQYF. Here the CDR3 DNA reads TGTGCCAGCAGCTCGCGACCGGGAGAGACCCAGTACTTC.

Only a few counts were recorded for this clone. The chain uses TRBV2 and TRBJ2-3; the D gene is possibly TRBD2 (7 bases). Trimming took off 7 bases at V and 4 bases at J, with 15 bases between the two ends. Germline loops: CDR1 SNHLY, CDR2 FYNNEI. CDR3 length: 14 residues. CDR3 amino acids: CASMTGGQSDTQYF. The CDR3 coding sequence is TGTGCCAGCATGACCGGGGGGCAATCAGATACGCAGTATTTT.

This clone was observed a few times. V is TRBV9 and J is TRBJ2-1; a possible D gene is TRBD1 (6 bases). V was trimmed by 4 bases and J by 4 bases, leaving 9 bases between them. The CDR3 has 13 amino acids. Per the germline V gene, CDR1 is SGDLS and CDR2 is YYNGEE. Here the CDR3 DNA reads TGTGCCAGCAGCCGACAGGATTACAATGAGCAGTTCTTC. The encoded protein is CASSRQDYNEQFF.